This TCR beta chain emerged from a study of cytomegalovirus exposure and HLA in healthy donors. Study-level points and caveats: Later findings reportedly placed an Asian-associated ancestry cluster below the roughly 660-donor mean for N-insertions.

In the case of this clone: The antigen is not known.

Primers included in the PCR were 60 Vbeta and 13 Jbeta primers. TCRdb's table, derived via immunoSEQ multiplex PCR, lists solely in-frame clones and lacks some. Of 70,000 to 80,000 clones in the sample, approximately 81% were seen once. Losses at the gene ends were 5 bases for V and 3 bases for J; bases not matched to a gene: 9. The germline V gene has CDR1 SGHAT and CDR2 FQNNGV. The CDR3 is 15 residues long. The V gene is TRBV11-2, the J gene TRBJ2-7; 8 bases are shared with TRBD1. Sequenced input: PBMCs. The receptor was derived from a woman between 35 and 50 years old in good health and CMV-seropositive. The CDR3 DNA sequence: TGTGCCAGCAGCCTCGGACAGGGAGGTGGCTACGAGCAGTACTTC. Amino acid sequence: CASSLGQGGGYEQYF.